This TCR beta chain was captured by sequencing in a study of T cell changes during pregnancy in multiple sclerosis. CDR1 is SSHAT, CDR2 FNYEAQ, per germline (reference sequence). Losses at the gene ends were 5 bases for V and 6 bases for J; bases not matched to a gene: 4. The CDR3 has 12 amino acids. Sequencing used immunoSEQ multiplex PCR; TCRdb keeps in-frame clones, though not all of them. This table holds fewer than 110,000 clones, about 91% found once. This sequence joins TRBV7-7 and TRBJ2-7, with 7 bases fitting TRBD2. The sample consisted of peripheral blood, taken after pregnancy. The receptor was isolated from a female donor with multiple sclerosis, enrolled in a pregnancy study. The CDR3 bases are TGTGCCAGCAGCGAGACGGGGGGCGAGCAGTACTTC. Translating it yields CASSETGGEQYF. Together with reference TRBV7-7 and TRBJ2-7, the CDR3 gives the full variable domain: GAGVSQSPRYKVTKRGQDVTLRCDPISSHATLYWYQQALGQGPEFLTYFNYEAQPDKSGLPSDRFSAERPEGSISTLTIQRTEQRDSAMYRCASSETGGEQYFGPGTRLTVT.